The present T cell receptor (beta chain) was sequenced within a study of T cell clusters in autoimmune cytopenias. Study-wide context: A median of about 49,000 TRB reads per sample yielded a median roughly 2,300 distinct clonotypes. Study-wide points: TRB repertoire shifts in secondary cytopenia and chronic lymphocytic leukemia mostly reflected lymphoma, not autoimmunity. Healthy donors had approximately 3.1-fold more exclusive TRB clusters than active autoimmune hepatitis patients.

TRB was amplified by touch-down multiplex PCR, primer pools A and B combined. From the multiplex PCR reads, TCRdb lists one entry per CDR3 protein and no DNA. The sample includes about 6,700 distinct CDR3 sequences. This CDR3 region has 15 residues. The germline CDR1 and CDR2 sequences are SGHKS and YYEKEE (reference sequence). Each sample's input was 250 ng genomic DNA, 35,000 to 40,000 genome equivalents. Remarks on this clonotype: What it binds is not known.

The same specimen was also included in a second study, on T cell repertoires in aging, cancer and after chemotherapy. That study reports: The full dataset contained 7 million to 9.5 million TCR reads.

The rearrangement joins TRBV5-5 to TRBJ1-2. Sequencing was performed on peripheral blood. The sequence was obtained from a human donor in good health. CDR3 residues: CASSASAGGNYGYTF.